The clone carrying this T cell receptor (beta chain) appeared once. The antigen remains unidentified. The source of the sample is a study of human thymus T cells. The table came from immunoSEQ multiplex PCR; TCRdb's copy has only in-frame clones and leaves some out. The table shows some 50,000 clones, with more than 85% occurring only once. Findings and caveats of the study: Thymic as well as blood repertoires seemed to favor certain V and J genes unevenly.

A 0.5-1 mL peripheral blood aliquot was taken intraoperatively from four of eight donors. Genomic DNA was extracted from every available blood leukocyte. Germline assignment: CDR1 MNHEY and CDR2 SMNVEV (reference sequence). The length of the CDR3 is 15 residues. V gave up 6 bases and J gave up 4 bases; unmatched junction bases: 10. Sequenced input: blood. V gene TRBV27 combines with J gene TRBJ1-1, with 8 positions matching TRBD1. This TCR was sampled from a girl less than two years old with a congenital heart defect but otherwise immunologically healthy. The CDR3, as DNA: TGTGCCAGCAGCTCGAGACAGGGGAGGCTCACTGAAGCTTTCTTT. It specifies CASSSRQGRLTEAFF.